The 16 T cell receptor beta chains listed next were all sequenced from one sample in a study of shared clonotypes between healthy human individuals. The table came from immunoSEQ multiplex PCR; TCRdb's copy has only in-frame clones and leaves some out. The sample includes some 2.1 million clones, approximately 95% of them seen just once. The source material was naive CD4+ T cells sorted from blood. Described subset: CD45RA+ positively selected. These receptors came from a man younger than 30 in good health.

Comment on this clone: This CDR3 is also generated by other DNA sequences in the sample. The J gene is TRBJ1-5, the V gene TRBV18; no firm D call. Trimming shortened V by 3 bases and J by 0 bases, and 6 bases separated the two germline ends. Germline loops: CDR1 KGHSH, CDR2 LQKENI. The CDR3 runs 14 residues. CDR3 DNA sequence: TGTGCCAGCTCACCGGTGGATAGCAATCAGCCCCAGCATTTT. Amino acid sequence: CASSPVDSNQPQHF.

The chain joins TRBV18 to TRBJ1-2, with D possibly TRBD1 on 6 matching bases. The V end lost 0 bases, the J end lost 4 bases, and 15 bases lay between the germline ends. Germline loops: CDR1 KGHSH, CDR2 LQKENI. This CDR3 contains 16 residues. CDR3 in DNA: TGTGCCAGCTCACCACCGAGTAGTCCACAGGGCTATGGCTACACCTTC. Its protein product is CASSPPSSPQGYGYTF.

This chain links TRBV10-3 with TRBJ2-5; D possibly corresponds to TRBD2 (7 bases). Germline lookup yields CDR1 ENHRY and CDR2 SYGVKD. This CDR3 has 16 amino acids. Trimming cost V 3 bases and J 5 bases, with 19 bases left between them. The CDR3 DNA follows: TGTGCCATCAGTGACCTAGGGGGGGAGGCGGGCGAGACCCAGTACTTC. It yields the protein CAISDLGGEAGETQYF.

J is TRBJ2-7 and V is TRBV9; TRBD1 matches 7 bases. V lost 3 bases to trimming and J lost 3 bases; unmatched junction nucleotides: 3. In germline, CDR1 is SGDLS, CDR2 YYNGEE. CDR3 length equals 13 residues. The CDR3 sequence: CASSADRDYEQYF. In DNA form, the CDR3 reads TGTGCCAGCAGCGCCGACAGGGACTACGAGCAGTACTTC.

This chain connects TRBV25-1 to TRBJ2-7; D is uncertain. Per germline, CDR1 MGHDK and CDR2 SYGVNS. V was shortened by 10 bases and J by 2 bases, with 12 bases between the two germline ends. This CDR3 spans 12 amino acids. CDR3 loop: CANARGTYEQYF. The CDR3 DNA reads TGTGCCAACGCGAGAGGAACCTACGAGCAGTACTTC.

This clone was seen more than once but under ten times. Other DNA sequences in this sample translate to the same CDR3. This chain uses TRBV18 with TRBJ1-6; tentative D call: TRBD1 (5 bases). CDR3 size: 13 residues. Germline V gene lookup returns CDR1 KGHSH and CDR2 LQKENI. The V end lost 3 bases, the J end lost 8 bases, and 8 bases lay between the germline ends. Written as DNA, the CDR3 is TGTGCCAGCTCACCGGGGGGAGATTCACCCCTCCACTTT. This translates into CASSPGGDSPLHF.

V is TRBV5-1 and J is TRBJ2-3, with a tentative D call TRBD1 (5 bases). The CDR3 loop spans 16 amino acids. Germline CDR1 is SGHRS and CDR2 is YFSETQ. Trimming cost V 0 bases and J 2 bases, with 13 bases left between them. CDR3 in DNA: TGCGCCAGCAGCTTGGTAGACAGAGCCTTCACAGATACGCAGTATTTT. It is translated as CASSLVDRAFTDTQYF.

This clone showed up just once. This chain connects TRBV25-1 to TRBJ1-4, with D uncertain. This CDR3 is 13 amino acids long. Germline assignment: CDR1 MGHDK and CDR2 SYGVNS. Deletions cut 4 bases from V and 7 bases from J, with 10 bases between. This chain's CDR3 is CASSVPGSEKLFF. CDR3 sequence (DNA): TGTGCCAGCAGTGTCCCAGGTAGTGAAAAACTGTTTTTT.

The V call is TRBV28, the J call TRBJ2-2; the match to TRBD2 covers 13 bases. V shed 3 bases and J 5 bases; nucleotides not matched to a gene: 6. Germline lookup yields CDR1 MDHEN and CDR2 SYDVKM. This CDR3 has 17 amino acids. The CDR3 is CASSFGTSGTRTGELFF. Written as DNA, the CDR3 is TGTGCCAGCAGTTTTGGGACTAGCGGGACCCGGACCGGGGAGCTGTTTTTT.

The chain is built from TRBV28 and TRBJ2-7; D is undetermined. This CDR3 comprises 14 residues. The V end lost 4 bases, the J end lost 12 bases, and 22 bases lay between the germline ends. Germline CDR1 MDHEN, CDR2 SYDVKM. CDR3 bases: TGTGCCAGCAGTTCCCGCCCCCCGGGTGAGGTTGGGTACTTC. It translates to CASSSRPPGEVGYF.

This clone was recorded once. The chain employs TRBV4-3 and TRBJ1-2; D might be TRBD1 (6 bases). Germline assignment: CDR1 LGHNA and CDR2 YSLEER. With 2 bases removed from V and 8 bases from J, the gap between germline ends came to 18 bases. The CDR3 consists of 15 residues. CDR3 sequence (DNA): TGCGCCAGCAGCCAAATTTCACAGGGCCCCTTCGGCTACACCTTC. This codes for CASSQISQGPFGYTF.

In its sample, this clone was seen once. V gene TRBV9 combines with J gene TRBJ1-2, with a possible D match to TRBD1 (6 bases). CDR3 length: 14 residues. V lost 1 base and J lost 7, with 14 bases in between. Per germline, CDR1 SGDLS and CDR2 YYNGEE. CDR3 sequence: CASSVRQGSAGYTF. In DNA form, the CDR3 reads TGTGCCAGCAGCGTAAGGCAGGGGAGTGCTGGCTACACCTTC.

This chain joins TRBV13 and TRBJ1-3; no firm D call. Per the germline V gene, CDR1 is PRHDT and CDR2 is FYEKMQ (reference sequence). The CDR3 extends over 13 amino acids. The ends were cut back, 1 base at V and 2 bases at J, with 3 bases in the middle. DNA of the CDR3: TGTGCCAGCAGCTTAGTCGCTGGAAACACCATATATTTT. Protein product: CASSLVAGNTIYF.

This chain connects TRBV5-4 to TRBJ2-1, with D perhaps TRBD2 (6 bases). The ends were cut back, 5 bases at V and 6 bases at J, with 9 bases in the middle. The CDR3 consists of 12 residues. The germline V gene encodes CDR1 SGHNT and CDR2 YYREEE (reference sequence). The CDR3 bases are TGTGCCAGCAGATGGGGGGTCAATGAGCAGTTCTTC. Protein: CASRWGVNEQFF.

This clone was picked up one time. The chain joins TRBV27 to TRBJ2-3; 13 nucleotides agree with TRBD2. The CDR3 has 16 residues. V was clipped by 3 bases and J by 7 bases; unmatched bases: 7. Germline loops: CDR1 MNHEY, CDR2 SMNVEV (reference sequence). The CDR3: CASSFSGLAGVNTQYF. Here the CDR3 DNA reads TGTGCCAGCAGTTTCTCCGGACTAGCGGGGGTGAATACGCAGTATTTT.

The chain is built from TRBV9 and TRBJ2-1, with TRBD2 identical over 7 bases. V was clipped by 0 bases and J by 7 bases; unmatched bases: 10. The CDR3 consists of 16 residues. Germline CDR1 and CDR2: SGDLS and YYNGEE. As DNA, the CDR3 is TGTGCCAGCAGCGTAGGAGGAACTAGCGTCTGGAATGAGCAGTTCTTC. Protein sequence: CASSVGGTSVWNEQFF.